The rows below give T cell receptor beta chains drawn from one sample of a study of blood T cell repertoires in COVID-19. The assay was immunoSEQ multiplex PCR, and TCRdb's table has in-frame clones only and misses some. The table shows under 300,000 clones, with roughly 86% occurring only once. Sequenced: peripheral blood. The receptors originated from a man older than 75 with acute or convalescent COVID-19. Both conserved end residues are part of each CDR3. D genes are given only for firm matches. Clone size is given for some rows only: seen once, a few or many times, or a class if the clone is expanded.

>once|TRBV7-9|TRBD2|TRBJ2-7
TGTGCCAGCAGCTTACGACTAGCGGGAGACGAGCAGTACTTC
CASSLRLAGDEQYF
>-|TRBV10-3|-|TRBJ2-1
TGTGCCATCAGTGCTTTGGACAACAATGAGCAGTTCTTC
CAISALDNNEQFF
>-|TRBV3-1/TRBV3-2|TRBD2|TRBJ2-3
TGTGCCAGCAGCCAAATCTCGCAGACTAGCGGGAGGACAGATACGCAGTATTTT
CASSQISQTSGRTDTQYF
>-|TRBV11-2|-|TRBJ2-5
TGTGCCAGCAGCCAAGAAGACAGGCCGCAAGAGACCCAGTACTTC
CASSQEDRPQETQYF
>-|TRBV25-1|-|TRBJ1-1
TGTGCCAGCAGTACAATGGTGAATCCTGAAGCTTTCTTT
CASSTMVNPEAFF
>-|TRBV5-4|-|TRBJ1-1
TGTGCCAGCAGCTTGGCTTACTCGGGAGGGAACACTGAAGCTTTCTTT
CASSLAYSGGNTEAFF
>-|TRBV28|TRBD2|TRBJ2-7
TGTGCCAGCAGAATGACTAGCGGAAACTACGAGCAGTACTTC
CASRMTSGNYEQYF
>once|TRBV3-1/TRBV3-2|-|TRBJ1-5
TGTGCCAGCAGCCAAGGGCGGGGGCAAAGTCAGCCCCAGCATTTT
CASSQGRGQSQPQHF
>-|TRBV4-2|TRBD1|TRBJ1-2
TGTGCCAGCAGCCCTCTGACAGGGGGCTTTGGCTACACCTTC
CASSPLTGGFGYTF
>-|TRBV3-1/TRBV3-2|TRBD1|TRBJ1-2
TGTGCCAGCAGCCAAGCGAGACAGGGCTTTGGCTACACCTTC
CASSQARQGFGYTF
>-|TRBV6-5|-|TRBJ2-1
TGTGCCAGCACGGAGAGGGTCGATGAGCAGTTCTTC
CASTERVDEQFF
>-|TRBV28|TRBD1|TRBJ2-3
TGTGCCAGCAGCGGACAGGTAAAGCTAGCAGATACGCAGTATTTT
CASSGQVKLADTQYF
>-|TRBV5-1|-|TRBJ1-1
TGCGCCAGCAGCTTGGAGCGGGGAGGGGGAACTGAAGCTTTCTTT
CASSLERGGGTEAFF
>-|TRBV19|TRBD1|TRBJ1-5
TGTGCCAGTAGTACCTCACAGGGGCGCAATCAGCCCCAGCATTTT
CASSTSQGRNQPQHF
>-|TRBV7-2|-|TRBJ2-7
TGTGCCAGCAGGAGGGGGAGCTCCTACGAGCAGTACTTC
CASRRGSSYEQYF
>-|TRBV19|-|TRBJ2-1
TGTGCCAGTAGTACTCCTAGAGGGGGATGGGATGAGCAGTTCTTC
CASSTPRGGWDEQFF
>-|TRBV3-1/TRBV3-2|-|TRBJ2-7
TGTGCCAGCAGCCAAGATCTTGTATCCTACGAGCAGTACTTC
CASSQDLVSYEQYF